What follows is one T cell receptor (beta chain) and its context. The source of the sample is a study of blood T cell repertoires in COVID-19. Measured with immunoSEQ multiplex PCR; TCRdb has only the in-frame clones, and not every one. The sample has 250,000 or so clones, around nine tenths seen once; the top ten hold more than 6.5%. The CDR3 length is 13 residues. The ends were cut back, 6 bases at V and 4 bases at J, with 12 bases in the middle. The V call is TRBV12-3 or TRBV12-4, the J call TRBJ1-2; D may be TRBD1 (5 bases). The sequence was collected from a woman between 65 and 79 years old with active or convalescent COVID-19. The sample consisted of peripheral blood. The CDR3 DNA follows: TGTGCCAGCAGCTTGGGGGGACCCTATGGCTACACCTTC. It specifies CASSLGGPYGYTF.